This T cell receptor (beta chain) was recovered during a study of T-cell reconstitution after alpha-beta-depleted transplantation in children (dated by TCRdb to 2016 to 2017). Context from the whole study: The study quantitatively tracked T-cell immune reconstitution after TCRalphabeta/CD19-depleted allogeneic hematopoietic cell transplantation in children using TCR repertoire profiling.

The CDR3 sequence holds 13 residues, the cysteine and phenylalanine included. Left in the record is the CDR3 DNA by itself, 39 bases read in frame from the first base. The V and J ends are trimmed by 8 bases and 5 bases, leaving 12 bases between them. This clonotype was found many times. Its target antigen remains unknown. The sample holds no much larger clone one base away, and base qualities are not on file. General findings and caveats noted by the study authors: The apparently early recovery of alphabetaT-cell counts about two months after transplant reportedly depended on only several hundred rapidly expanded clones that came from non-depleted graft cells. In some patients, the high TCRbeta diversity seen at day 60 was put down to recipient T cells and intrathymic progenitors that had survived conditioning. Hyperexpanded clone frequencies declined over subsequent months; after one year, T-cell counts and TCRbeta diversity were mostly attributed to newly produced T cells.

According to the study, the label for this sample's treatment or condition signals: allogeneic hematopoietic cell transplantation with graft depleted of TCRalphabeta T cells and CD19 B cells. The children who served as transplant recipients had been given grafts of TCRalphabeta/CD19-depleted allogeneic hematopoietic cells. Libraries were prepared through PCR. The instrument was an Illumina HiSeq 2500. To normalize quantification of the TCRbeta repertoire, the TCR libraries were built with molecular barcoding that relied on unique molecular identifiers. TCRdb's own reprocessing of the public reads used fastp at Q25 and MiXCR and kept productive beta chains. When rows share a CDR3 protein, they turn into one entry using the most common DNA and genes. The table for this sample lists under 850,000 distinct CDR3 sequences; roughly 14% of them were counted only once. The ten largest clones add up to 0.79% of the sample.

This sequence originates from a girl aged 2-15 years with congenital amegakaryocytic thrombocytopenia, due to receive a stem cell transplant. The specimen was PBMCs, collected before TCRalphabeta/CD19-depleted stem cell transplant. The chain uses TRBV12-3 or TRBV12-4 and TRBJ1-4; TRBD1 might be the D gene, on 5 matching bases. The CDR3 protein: CASAQGTNEKLFF. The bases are TGTGCCAGCGCGCAAGGGACGAATGAAAAACTGTTTTTT.